This T cell receptor beta chain was profiled in a study of T-cell reconstitution after alpha-beta-depleted transplantation in children. This clonotype was picked up many times. Its specificity is not known. CDR1 and CDR2 (germline): MDHEN, SYDVKM. The ends were cut back, 9 bases at V and 5 bases at J, with 16 bases in the middle. The CDR3 length is 13 residues. The TCRbeta library was prepared with unique molecular identifiers. TCRdb re-called the PCR reads through MiXCR, storing one row per CDR3 protein. The table shows a few hundred thousand distinct CDR3 sequences, with approximately 7% occurring only once. Points from the study as a whole: The study reportedly traced alpha-beta T cells about two months after transplant to several hundred expanded graft clones. Surviving recipient cells, namely T cells and thymic progenitors, were the source of high day-60 TCRbeta diversity in some patients.

The J gene is TRBJ2-5, the V gene TRBV28; D possibly matches TRBD1 or TRBD2 (5 bases each). The sample in question was PBMCs, obtained before TCRalphabeta/CD19-depleted stem cell transplant. The receptor was derived from a boy younger than 10 with acute lymphoblastic leukemia, due to receive a stem cell transplant. DNA for the CDR3: TGTGCCAGTTGGGATGGGGGTAGGGAGACCCAGTACTTC. Protein product: CASWDGGRETQYF.